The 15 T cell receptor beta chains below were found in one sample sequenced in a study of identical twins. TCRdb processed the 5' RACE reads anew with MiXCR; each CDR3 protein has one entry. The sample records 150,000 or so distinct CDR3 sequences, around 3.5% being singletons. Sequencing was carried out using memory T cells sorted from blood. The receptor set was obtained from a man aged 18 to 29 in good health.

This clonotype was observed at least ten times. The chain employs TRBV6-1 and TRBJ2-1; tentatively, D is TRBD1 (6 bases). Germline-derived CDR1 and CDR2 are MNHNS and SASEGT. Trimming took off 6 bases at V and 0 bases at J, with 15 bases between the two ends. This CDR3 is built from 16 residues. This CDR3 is CASRRGRGSSYNEQFF. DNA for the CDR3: TGTGCCAGCAGACGCGGCAGGGGTAGCTCCTACAATGAGCAGTTCTTC.

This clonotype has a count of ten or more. The chain's CDR3 is CSARGALGVGAKNIQYF. The CDR3 region has the DNA TGCAGTGCTAGAGGAGCGTTGGGGGTTGGGGCCAAAAACATTCAGTACTTC. The chain combines TRBV20-1 with TRBJ2-4; possibly TRBD1 or TRBD2 for D (5 bases each). The CDR3 sequence is 17 residues long. Trimming pared 1 base from V and 1 base from J, leaving 17 bases between. Germline assignment: CDR1 DFQATT and CDR2 SNEGSKA (reference sequence).

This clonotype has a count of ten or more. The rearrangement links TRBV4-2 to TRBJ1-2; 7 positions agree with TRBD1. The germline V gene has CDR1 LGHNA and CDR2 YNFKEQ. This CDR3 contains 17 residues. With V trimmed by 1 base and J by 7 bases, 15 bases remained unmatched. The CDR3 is CASSQGGTANDLGGYTF. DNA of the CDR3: TGTGCCAGCAGCCAAGGAGGGACAGCGAATGACCTGGGTGGCTACACCTTC.

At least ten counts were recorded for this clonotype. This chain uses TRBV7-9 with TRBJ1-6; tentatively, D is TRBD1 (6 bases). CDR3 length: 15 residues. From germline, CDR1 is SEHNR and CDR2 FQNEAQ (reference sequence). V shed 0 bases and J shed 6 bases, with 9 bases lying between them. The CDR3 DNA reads TGTGCCAGCAGCTTAGCAGGGGGAGGTAATTCACCCCTCCACTTT. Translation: CASSLAGGGNSPLHF. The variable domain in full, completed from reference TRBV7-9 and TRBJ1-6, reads DTGVSQNPRHKITKRGQNVTFRCDPISEHNRLYWYRQTLGQGPEFLTYFQNEAQLEKSRLLSDRFSAERPKGSFSTLEIQRTEQGDSAMYLCASSLAGGGNSPLHFGNGTRLTVT.

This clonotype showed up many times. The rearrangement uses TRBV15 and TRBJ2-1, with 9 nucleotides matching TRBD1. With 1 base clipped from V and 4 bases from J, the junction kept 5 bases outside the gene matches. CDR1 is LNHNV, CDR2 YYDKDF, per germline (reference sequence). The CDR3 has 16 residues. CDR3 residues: CATSRGRDRAYNEQFF. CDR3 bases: TGTGCCACCAGCAGAGGCCGGGACAGGGCATACAATGAGCAGTTCTTC.

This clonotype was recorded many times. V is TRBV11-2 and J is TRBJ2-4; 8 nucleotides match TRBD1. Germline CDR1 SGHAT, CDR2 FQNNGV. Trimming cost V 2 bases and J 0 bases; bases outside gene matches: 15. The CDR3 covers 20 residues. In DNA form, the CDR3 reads TGTGCCAGCAGCTTAAGTCCTGGTATGGCAGGGGGCCCAGCCAAAAACATTCAGTACTTC. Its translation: CASSLSPGMAGGPAKNIQYF. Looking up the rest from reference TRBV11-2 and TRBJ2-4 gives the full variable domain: EAGVAQSPRYKIIEKRQSVAFWCNPISGHATLYWYQQILGQGPKLLIQFQNNGVVDDSQLPKDRFSAERLKGVDSTLKIQPAKLEDSAVYLCASSLSPGMAGGPAKNIQYFGAGTRLSVL.

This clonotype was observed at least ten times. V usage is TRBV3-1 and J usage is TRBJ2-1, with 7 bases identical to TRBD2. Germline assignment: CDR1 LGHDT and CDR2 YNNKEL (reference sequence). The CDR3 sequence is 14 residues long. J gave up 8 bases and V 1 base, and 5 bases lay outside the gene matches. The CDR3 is CASSQGSREHEQFF. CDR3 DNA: TGTGCCAGCAGCCAAGGGTCGCGGGAGCATGAGCAGTTCTTC.

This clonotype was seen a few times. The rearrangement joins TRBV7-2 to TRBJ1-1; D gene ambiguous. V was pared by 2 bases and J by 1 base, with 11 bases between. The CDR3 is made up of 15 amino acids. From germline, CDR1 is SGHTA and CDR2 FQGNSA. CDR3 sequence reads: CASSLSRASNTEAFF. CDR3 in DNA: TGTGCCAGCAGCTTAAGCCGGGCCTCGAACACTGAAGCTTTCTTT.

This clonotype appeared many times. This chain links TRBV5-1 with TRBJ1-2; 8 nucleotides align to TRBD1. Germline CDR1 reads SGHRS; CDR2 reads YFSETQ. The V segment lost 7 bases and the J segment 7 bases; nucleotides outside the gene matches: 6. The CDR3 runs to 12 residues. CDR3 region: CASSIGQGGYTF. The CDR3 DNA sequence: TGCGCCAGCTCCATAGGACAGGGTGGCTACACCTTC. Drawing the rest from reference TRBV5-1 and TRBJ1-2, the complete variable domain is KAGVTQTPRYLIKTRGQQVTLSCSPISGHRSVSWYQQTPGQGLQFLFEYFSETQRNKGNFPGRFSGRQFSNSRSEMNVSTLELGDSALYLCASSIGQGGYTFGSGTRLTVV.

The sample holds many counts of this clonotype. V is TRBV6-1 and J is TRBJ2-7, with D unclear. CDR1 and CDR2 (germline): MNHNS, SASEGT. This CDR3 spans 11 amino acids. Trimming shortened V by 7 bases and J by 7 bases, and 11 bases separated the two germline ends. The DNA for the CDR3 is TGTGCCAGCAAAACGGTCAGGGAGCAGTACTTC. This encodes CASKTVREQYF.

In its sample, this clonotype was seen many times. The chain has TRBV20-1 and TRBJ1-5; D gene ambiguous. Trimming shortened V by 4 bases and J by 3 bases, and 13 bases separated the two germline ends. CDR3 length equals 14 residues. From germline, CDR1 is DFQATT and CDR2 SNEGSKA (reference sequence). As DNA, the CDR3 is TGCAGTGCTATAGTTGAGAGGAACAATCAGCCCCAGCATTTT. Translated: CSAIVERNNQPQHF.

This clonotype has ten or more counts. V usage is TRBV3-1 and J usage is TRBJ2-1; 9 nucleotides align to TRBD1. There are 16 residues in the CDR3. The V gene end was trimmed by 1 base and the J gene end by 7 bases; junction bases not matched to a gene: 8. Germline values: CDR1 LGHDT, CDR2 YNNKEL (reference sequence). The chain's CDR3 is CASSQGGTGLRNEQFF. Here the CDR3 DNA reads TGTGCCAGCAGCCAAGGGGGGACAGGGCTTAGGAATGAGCAGTTCTTC.

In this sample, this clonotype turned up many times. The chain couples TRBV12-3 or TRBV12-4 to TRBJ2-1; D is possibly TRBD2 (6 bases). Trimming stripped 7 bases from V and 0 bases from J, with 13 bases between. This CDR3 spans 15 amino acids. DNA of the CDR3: TGTGCCAGCACCCCGGGACTCTACTCCTACAATGAGCAGTTCTTC. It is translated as CASTPGLYSYNEQFF.

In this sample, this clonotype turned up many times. The chain's CDR3 is CASRLTSGKWQETQYF. CDR3 bases: TGTGCCAGCAGGCTGACTAGCGGGAAATGGCAAGAGACCCAGTACTTC. This chain connects TRBV6-1 to TRBJ2-5; 11 nucleotides line up with TRBD2. CDR1 and CDR2 from the germline V gene are MNHNS and SASEGT. V shed 6 bases, J shed 2 bases, and the junction held 8 bases outside the gene matches. The length of the CDR3 is 16 residues.

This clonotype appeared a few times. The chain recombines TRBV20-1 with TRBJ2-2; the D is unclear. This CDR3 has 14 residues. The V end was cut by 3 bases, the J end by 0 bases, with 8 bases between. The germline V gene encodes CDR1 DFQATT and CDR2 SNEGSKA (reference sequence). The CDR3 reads CSASHGPNTGELFF. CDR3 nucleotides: TGCAGTGCTAGTCATGGACCGAACACCGGGGAGCTGTTTTTT.